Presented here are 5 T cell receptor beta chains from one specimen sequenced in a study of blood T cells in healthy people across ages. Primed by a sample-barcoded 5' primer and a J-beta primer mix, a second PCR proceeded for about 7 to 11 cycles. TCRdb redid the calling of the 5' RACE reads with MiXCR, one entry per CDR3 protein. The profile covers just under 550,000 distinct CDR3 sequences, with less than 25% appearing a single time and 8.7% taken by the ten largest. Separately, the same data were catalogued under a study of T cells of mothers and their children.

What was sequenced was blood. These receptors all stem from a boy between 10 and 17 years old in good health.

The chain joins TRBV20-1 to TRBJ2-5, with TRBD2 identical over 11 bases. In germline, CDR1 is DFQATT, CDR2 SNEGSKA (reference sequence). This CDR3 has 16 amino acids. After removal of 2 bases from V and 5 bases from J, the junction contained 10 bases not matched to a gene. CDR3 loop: CSARPGLADFGETQYF. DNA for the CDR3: TGCAGTGCTAGACCGGGACTAGCGGATTTCGGGGAGACCCAGTACTTC.

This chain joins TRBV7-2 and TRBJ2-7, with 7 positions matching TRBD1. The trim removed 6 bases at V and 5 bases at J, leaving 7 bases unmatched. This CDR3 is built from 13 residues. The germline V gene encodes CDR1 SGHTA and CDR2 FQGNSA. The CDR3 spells CASRRGTVDEQYF. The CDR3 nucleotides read TGTGCCAGCAGAAGAGGGACAGTGGACGAGCAGTACTTC.

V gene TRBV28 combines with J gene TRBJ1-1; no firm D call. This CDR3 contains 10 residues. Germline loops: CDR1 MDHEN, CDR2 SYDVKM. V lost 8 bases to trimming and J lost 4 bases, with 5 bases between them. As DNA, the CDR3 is TGTGCCAGCGGTAGCACTGAAGCTTTCTTT. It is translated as CASGSTEAFF.

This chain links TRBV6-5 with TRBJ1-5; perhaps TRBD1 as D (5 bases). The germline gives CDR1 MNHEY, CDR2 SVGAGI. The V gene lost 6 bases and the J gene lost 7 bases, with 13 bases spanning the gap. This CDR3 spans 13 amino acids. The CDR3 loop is CASSVRDKQPQHF. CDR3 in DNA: TGTGCCAGCAGCGTCAGGGATAAACAGCCCCAGCATTTT.

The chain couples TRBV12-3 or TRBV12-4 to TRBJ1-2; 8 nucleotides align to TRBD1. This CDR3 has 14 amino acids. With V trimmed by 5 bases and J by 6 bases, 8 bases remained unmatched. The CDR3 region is CASSHPGQGDGYTF. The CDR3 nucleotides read TGTGCCAGCAGTCACCCCGGACAGGGTGATGGCTACACCTTC.